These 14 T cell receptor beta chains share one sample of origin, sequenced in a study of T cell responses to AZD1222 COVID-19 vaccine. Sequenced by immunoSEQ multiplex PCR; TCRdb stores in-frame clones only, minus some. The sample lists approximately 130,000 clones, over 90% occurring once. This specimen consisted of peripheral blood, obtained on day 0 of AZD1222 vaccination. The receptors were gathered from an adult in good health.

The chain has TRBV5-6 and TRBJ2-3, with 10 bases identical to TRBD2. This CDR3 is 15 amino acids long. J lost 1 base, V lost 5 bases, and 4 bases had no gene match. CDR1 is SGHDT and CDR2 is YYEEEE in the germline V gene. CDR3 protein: CASSSGTSGTDTQYF. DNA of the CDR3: TGTGCCAGCAGTTCCGGGACTAGCGGCACAGATACGCAGTATTTT.

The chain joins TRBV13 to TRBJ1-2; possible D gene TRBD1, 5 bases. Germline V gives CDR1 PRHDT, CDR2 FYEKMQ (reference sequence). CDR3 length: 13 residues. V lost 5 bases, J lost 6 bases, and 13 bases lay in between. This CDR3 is CASSVGTADGYTF. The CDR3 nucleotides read TGTGCCAGCAGCGTCGGGACTGCCGATGGCTACACCTTC.

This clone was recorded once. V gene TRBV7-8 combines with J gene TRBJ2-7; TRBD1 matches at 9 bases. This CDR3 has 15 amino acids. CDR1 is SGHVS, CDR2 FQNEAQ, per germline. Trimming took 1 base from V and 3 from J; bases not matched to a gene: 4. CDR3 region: CASSLVQGAVYEQYF. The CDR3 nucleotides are TGTGCCAGCAGCTTAGTACAGGGGGCGGTCTACGAGCAGTACTTC.

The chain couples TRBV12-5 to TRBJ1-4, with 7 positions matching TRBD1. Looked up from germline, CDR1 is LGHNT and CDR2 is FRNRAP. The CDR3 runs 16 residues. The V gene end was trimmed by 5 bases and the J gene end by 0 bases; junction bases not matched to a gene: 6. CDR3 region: CASGPPTGSTNEKLFF. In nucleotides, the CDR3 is TGTGCTAGTGGTCCACCGACAGGGTCAACTAATGAAAAACTGTTTTTT.

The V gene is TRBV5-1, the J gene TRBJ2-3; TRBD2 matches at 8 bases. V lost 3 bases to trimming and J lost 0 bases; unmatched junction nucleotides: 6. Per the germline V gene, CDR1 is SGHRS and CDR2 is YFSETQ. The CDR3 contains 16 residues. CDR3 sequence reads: CASSYLAGSSTDTQYF. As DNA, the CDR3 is TGCGCCAGCAGCTATTTAGCGGGGTCGAGCACAGATACGCAGTATTTT.

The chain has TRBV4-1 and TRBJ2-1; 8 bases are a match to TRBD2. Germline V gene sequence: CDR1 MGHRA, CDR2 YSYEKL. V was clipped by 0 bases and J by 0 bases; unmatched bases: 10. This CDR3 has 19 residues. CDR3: CASSQDGRAGASSYNEQFF. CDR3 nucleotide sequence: TGCGCCAGCAGCCAAGATGGCCGAGCGGGGGCCAGCTCCTACAATGAGCAGTTCTTC.

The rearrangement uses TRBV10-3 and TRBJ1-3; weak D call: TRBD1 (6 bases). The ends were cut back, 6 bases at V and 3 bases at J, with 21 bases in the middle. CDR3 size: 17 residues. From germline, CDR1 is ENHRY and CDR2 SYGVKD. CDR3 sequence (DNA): TGTGCCATCAGCGCCATCGGGACACCCTATCGTGGAAACACCATATATTTT. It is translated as CAISAIGTPYRGNTIYF.

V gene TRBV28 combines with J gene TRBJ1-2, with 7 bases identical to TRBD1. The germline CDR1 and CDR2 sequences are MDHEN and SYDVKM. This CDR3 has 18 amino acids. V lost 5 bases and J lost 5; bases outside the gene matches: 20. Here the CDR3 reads CASSQWTGRKNLIYGYTF. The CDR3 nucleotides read TGTGCCAGCAGTCAATGGACAGGACGAAAAAATCTAATATATGGCTACACCTTC.

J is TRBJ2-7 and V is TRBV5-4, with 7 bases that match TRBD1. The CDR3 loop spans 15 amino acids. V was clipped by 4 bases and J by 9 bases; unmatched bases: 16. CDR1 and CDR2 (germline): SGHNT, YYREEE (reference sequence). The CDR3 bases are TGTGCCAGCAGCCCCGATGAGACAGGGCGTTTCGGGCAGTACTTC. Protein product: CASSPDETGRFGQYF. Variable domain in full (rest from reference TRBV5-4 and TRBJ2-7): ETGVTQSPTHLIKTRGQQVTLRCSSQSGHNTVSWYQQALGQGPQFIFQYYREEENGRGNFPPRFSGLQFPNYSSELNVNALELDDSALYLCASSPDETGRFGQYFGPGTRLTVT.

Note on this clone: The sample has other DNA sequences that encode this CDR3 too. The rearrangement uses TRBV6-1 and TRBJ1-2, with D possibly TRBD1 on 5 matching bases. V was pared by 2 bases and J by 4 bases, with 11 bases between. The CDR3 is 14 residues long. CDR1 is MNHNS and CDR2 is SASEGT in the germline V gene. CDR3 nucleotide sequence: TGTGCCAGCAGTGAACGTGGACACAGCTATGGCTACACCTTC. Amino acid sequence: CASSERGHSYGYTF.

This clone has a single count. The chain's CDR3 is CASSVGLNNEKLFF. The DNA for the CDR3 is TGTGCCAGCAGCGTCGGACTGAATAATGAAAAACTGTTTTTT. The genes are TRBV9 and TRBJ1-4; the D is unclear. Germline-derived CDR1 and CDR2 are SGDLS and YYNGEE. The CDR3 contains 14 residues. Trimming shortened V by 2 bases and J by 4 bases, and 9 bases separated the two germline ends.

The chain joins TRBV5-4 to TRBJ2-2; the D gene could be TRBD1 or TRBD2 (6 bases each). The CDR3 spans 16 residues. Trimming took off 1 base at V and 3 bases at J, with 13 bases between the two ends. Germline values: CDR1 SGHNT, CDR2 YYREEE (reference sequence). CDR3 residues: CASSLPGAADTGELFF. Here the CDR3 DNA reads TGTGCCAGCAGCTTGCCGGGGGCCGCGGACACCGGGGAGCTGTTTTTT. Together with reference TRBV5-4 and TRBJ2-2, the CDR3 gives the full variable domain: ETGVTQSPTHLIKTRGQQVTLRCSSQSGHNTVSWYQQALGQGPQFIFQYYREEENGRGNFPPRFSGLQFPNYSSELNVNALELDDSALYLCASSLPGAADTGELFFGEGSRLTVL.

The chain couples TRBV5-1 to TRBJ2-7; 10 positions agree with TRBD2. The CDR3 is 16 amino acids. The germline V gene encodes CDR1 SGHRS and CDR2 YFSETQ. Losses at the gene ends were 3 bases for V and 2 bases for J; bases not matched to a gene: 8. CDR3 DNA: TGCGCCAGCAGCTACTCAAGCGGGGGGGCCCCCTACGAGCAGTACTTC. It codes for CASSYSSGGAPYEQYF. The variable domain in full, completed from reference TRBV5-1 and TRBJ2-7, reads KAGVTQTPRYLIKTRGQQVTLSCSPISGHRSVSWYQQTPGQGLQFLFEYFSETQRNKGNFPGRFSGRQFSNSRSEMNVSTLELGDSALYLCASSYSSGGAPYEQYFGPGTRLTVT.

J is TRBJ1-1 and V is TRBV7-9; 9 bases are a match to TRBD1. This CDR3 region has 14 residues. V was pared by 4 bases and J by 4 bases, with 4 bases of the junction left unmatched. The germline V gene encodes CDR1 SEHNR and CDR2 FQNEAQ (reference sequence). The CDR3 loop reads CASSSGTGFTEAFF. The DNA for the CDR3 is TGTGCCAGCAGCTCCGGGACAGGGTTCACTGAAGCTTTCTTT.